This T cell receptor beta chain stems from a study of blood T cell repertoires in COVID-19. Study-wide background: The study drew acute and convalescent COVID-19 samples from the United States, Italy and Spain. T cells, B-cell-depleted T cells, or PBMCs supplied cDNA or gDNA.

Per germline, CDR1 SEHNR and CDR2 FQNEAQ (reference sequence). The V and J ends lost 5 bases and 4 bases, in that order; junction bases with no gene match: 4. This CDR3 is built from 14 residues. How the authors handled the data: Reference gene primers were amplified, and this amplification served to estimate nucleated cell counts. Sequenced by immunoSEQ multiplex PCR; TCRdb stores in-frame clones only, minus some. The DNA was the basis for D and trimming; V, J and clone size are from that table. Among tens of thousands of clones listed, roughly 86% were seen once. This clone showed up just a few times. Other nucleotide sequences in the sample specify the same CDR3.

This sequence joins TRBV7-9 and TRBJ1-4; 7 bases align to TRBD1. This TCR was sampled from a human donor with active COVID-19. The donor label of this sample is uncertain. The sequenced sample consisted of peripheral blood. The CDR3 protein is CASSLRQGNEKLFF. In DNA, the CDR3 is TGTGCCAGCAGCCTAAGACAGGGTAATGAAAAACTGTTTTTT. The full variable domain, in which reference TRBV7-9 and TRBJ1-4 provide the parts outside the CDR3, is DTGVSQNPRHKITKRGQNVTFRCDPISEHNRLYWYRQTLGQGPEFLTYFQNEAQLEKSRLLSDRFSAERPKGSFSTLEIQRTEQGDSAMYLCASSLRQGNEKLFFGSGTQLSVL.